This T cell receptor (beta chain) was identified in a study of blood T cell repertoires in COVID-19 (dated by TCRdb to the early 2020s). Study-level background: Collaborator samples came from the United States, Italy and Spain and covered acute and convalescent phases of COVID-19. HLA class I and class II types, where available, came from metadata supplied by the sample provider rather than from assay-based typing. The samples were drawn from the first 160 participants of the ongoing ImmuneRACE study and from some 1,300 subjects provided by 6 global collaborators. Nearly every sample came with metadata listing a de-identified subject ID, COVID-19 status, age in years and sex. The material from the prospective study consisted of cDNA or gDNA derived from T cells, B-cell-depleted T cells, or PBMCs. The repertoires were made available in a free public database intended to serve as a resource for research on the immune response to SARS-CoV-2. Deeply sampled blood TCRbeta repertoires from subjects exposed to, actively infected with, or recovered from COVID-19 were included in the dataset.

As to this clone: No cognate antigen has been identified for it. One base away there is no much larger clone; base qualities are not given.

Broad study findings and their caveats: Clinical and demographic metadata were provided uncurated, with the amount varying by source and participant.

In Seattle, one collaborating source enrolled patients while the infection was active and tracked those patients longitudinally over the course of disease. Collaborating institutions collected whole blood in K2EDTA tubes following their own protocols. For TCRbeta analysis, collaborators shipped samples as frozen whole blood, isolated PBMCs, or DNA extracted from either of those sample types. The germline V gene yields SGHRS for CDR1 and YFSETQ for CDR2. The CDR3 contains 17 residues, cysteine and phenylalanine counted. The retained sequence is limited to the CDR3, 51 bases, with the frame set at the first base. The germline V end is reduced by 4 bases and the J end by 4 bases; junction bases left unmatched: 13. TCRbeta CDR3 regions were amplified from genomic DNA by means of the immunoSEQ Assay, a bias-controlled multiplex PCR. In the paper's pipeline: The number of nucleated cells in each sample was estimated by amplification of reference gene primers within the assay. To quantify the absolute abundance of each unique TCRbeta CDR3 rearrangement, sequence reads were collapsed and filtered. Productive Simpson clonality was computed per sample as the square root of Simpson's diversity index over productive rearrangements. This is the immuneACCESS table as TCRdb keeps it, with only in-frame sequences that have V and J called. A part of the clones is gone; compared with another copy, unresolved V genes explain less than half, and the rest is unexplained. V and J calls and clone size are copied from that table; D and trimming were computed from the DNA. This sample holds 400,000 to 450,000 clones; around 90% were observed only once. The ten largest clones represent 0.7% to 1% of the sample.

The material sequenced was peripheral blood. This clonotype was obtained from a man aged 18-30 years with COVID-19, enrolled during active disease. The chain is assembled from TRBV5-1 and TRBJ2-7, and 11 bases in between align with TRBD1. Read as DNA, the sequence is TGCGCCAGCAGCAACCGGGACAGGGGGGGAGTAGGGTACGAGCAGTACTTC. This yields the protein CASSNRDRGGVGYEQYF.